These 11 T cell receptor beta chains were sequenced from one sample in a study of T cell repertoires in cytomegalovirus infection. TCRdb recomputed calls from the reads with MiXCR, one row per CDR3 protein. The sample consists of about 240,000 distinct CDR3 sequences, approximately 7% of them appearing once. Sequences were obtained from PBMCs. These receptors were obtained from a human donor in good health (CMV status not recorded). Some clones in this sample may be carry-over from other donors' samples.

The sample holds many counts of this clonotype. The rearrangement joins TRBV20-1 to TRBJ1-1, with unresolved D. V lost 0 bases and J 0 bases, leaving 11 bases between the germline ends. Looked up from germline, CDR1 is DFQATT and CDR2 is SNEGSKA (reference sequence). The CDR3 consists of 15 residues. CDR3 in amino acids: CSARDGRSMNTEAFF. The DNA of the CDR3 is TGCAGTGCTAGAGATGGGAGATCAATGAACACTGAAGCTTTCTTT.

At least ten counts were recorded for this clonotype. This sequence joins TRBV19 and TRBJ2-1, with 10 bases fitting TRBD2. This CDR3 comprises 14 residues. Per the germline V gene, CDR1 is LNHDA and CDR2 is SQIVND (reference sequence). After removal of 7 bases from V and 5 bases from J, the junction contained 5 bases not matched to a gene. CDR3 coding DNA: TGTGCCAGTACCCAGACTAGCGGGCACAATGAGCAGTTCTTC. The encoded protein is CASTQTSGHNEQFF.

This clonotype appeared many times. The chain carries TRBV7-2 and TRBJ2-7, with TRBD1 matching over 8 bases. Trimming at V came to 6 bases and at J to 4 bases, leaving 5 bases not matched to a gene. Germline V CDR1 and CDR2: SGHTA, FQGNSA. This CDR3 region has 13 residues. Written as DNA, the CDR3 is TGTGCCAGCAGTGGCAGGGGGCGGTACGAGCAGTACTTC. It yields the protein CASSGRGRYEQYF.

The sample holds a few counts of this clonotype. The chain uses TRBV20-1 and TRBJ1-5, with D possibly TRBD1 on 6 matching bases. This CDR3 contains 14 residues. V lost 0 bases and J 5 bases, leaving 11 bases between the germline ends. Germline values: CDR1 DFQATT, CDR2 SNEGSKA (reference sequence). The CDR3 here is CSARDSRGYQPQHF. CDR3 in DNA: TGCAGTGCTAGAGATTCCAGGGGATATCAGCCCCAGCATTTT.

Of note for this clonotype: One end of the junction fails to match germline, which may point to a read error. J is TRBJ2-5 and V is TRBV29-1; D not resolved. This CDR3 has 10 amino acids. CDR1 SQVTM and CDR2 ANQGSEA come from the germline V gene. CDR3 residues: CSVAPESQYF. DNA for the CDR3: TGCAGCGTGGCTCCAGAGAGCCAGTACTTC.

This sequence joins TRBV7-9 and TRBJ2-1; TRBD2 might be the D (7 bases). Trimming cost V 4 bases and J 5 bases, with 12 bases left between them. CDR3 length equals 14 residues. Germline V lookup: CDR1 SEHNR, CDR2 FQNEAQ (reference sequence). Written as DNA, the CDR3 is TGTGCCAGCAGCTGGGGGGGGCAGGACAATGAGCAGTTCTTC. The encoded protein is CASSWGGQDNEQFF.

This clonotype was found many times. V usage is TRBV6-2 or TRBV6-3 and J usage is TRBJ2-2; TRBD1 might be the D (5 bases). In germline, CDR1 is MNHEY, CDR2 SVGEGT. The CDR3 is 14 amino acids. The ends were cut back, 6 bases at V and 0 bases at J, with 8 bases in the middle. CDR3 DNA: TGTGCCAGCAGGCAGGGATCGAACACCGGGGAGCTGTTTTTT. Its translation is CASRQGSNTGELFF.

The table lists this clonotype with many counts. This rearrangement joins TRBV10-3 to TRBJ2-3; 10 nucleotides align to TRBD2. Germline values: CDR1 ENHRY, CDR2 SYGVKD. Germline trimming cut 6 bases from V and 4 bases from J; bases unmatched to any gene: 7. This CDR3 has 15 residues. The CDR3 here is CAISGFSGGADTQYF. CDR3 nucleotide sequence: TGTGCCATCAGCGGTTTCAGCGGGGGGGCAGATACGCAGTATTTT.

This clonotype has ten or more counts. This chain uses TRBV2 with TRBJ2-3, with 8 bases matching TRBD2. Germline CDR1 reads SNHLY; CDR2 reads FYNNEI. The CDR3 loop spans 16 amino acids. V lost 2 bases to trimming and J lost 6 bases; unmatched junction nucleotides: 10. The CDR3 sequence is CASSESIGGAIDTQYF. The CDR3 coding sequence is TGTGCCAGCAGTGAAAGTATCGGGGGGGCCATCGATACGCAGTATTTT.

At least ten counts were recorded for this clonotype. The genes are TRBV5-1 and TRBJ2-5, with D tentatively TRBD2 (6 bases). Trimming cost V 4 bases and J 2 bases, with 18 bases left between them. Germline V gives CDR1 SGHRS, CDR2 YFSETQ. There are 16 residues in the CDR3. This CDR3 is CASSHRNLAVQETQYF. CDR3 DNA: TGCGCCAGCAGCCACCGGAACTTAGCGGTTCAAGAGACCCAGTACTTC.

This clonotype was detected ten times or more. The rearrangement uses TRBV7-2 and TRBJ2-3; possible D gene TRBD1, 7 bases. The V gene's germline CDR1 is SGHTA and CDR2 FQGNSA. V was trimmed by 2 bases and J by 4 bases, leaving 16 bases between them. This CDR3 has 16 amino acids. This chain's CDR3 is CASSLQIGGQSDTQYF. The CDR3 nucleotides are TGTGCCAGCAGCTTACAGATCGGGGGACAGTCAGATACGCAGTATTTT.